This T cell receptor (beta chain) originates from a study of blood T cell repertoires in COVID-19 (dated by TCRdb to 2020 to 2021). Context from the whole study: Samples from collaborators originated in the United States, Italy and Spain and spanned both the acute and convalescent phases of COVID-19. The material from the prospective study consisted of cDNA or gDNA derived from T cells, B-cell-depleted T cells, or PBMCs. Deeply sampled blood TCRbeta repertoires from subjects exposed to, actively infected with, or recovered from COVID-19 were included in the dataset. A freely available public database, intended as a resource for researchers studying the immune response to SARS-CoV-2, is where the repertoires were released. Samples were obtained from the ongoing ImmuneRACE study (first 160 participants) and from about 1,300 subjects provided by 6 global collaborators. Sample metadata almost always included a de-identified subject ID, COVID-19 status, age in years and sex. HLA class I and class II types, where available, came from metadata supplied by the sample provider rather than from assay-based typing. Overall study results and their limits: The quantity of clinical and demographic metadata differed by source and by participant and was supplied without curation.

The collaborating institutions used their own protocols to collect whole blood in K2EDTA tubes. For TCRbeta analysis, collaborators shipped samples as frozen whole blood, isolated PBMCs, or DNA extracted from either of those sample types. TCRbeta CDR3 regions were amplified from genomic DNA using the immunoSEQ Assay, a bias-controlled multiplex PCR. The paper's processing steps were these. Nucleated cell counts per sample were estimated from amplification of reference gene primers within the assay. To quantify the absolute abundance of each unique TCRbeta CDR3 rearrangement, sequence reads were collapsed and filtered. For each sample, productive Simpson clonality was calculated as the square root of Simpson's diversity index over productive rearrangements. Drawn from immuneACCESS, this table holds only the in-frame rearrangements with V and J called that TCRdb kept. Clones are partly lost; checked studies trace under half to an unresolved V gene and leave the rest unexplained. From that table come the V and J calls and clone size; the DNA was used to work out D and trimming. The sample has about 210,000 clones on record, 89% of them singletons. Together, the top ten hold about 5% of the sample.

This clone was found a few times. Its antigen target is currently unknown. Per-nucleotide qualities are absent, and no much larger clonotype sits a single base away. CDR1 and CDR2 are read off the germline V gene as SNHLY and FYNNEI. The CDR3 has 13 amino acids, counting the end cysteine and phenylalanine. The entry retains the CDR3 DNA only, 39 bases that are in frame from base 1. For this chain, trimming is 4 bases at the V end and 5 bases at the J end, and the number of junction bases without a gene match is 3. Input material: peripheral blood. The sequence links TRBV2 to TRBJ1-1; the junction holds 8 bases that match TRBD1. This receptor was taken from a woman in her forties with acute or convalescent COVID-19. The DNA sequence is as follows: TGTGCCAGCAGTGTTACAGGGGGGACTGAAGCTTTCTTT. This sequence encodes CASSVTGGTEAFF. The variable domain in full, with residues beyond the CDR3 obtained from the reference TRBV2 and TRBJ1-1 genes, is EPEVTQTPSHQVTQMGQEVILRCVPISNHLYFYWYRQILGQKVEFLVSFYNNEISEKSEIFDDQFSVERPDGSNFTLKIRSTKLEDSAMYFCASSVTGGTEAFFGQGTRLTVV.